This TCR beta chain was documented in a study of cytomegalovirus exposure and HLA in healthy donors. Study-wide results and limits: Under in vitro conditions, a few CMV-associated chains were confirmed as specific for CMV antigens. Judged likely to be a sequencing artifact was a cluster of highly shared sequence variants. In an earlier analysis, productive rearrangement rates for most beta V segments clustered near 90% or 30%.

About this clone: Antigen: not known.

This PCR relied on a set of 60 Vbeta primers and 13 Jbeta primers. The table came from immunoSEQ multiplex PCR; TCRdb's copy has only in-frame clones and leaves some out. The table lists 150,000 to 200,000 clones, about four fifths of them singletons. CDR1 LNHDA and CDR2 SQIVND come from the germline V gene (reference sequence). V was shortened by 0 bases and J by 4 bases, with 12 bases between the two germline ends. CDR3 size: 15 residues. The material sequenced was PBMCs. This chain joins TRBV19 and TRBJ1-2, with D unresolved. This clonotype was obtained from a man younger than 35 in good health and CMV-seronegative. CDR3 coding DNA: TGTGCCAGTAGTATAGAGGGCAGAAACCCCTATGGCTACACCTTC. The encoded protein is CASSIEGRNPYGYTF.